This T cell receptor beta chain was sequenced during a study of neurological immune-mediated disorders. The wider study: Among the 34 patients with multiple sclerosis, about 30 were relapsing-remitting, while 3 were secondary progressive.

Study-wide results and caveats: The study found no CDR3 amino acid sequences shared by expanded clones across subjects, suggesting private repertoires in all groups. Multiple sclerosis patients had less TCR clonal expansion than even healthy controls, unlike HTLV-1-associated myelopathy.

The table lists this clonotype with many counts. Its antigen is unidentified. An end of the junction differs from the germline gene, which may be a read error. The germline gives CDR1 SQVTM, CDR2 ANQGSEA. This CDR3 has 13 amino acids. Synthesis of cDNA was performed by 5'RACE using 10-nucleotide random UMIs. TCRdb recomputed calls from the 5' RACE reads with MiXCR, one row per CDR3 protein. The sample holds 70,000 or so distinct CDR3 sequences, 2.5% to 4% seen once. This rearrangement joins TRBV29-1 to TRBJ1-3, with D possibly being TRBD1 (5 bases). This receptor was identified in a woman between 45 and 60 years old with multiple sclerosis. The sequencing input was PBMCs. The CDR3 DNA sequence: TGCAGCATTGATAGCAGGGAGAGTAACACCATATATTTT. Encoded protein: CSIDSRESNTIYF.